This is a list of T cell receptor beta chains from one sample in a study of OX40 agonist ivuxolimab in advanced cancers. Sequencing used immunoSEQ multiplex PCR; TCRdb keeps in-frame clones, though not all of them. The repertoire holds 50,000 or so clones, with around 89% as singletons. Specimen: CD4+ or CD8+ T cells sorted from blood, collected in a trial of the OX40 agonist ivuxolimab. These receptors were taken from an adult with an advanced solid tumor such as melanoma, head and neck, liver or kidney cancer. Each CDR3 is given without its conserved first and last residue. Clone size appears in some rows only: once, few, many, or a class for an expanded clone.

CDR3	J	size	V
ASSLLGNYGYT	TRBJ1-2	NA	TRBV27
ASSSGSSYNEQF	TRBJ2-1	NA	TRBV5-6
SVKGGTGWSEQF	TRBJ2-1	NA	TRBV29-1
ASSQEGRAGVGEQY	TRBJ2-7	NA	TRBV4-1
ASSRPGTEAF	TRBJ1-1	NA	TRBV6-5
ASSLVTGLSTEAF	TRBJ1-1	NA	TRBV6-6
ASRSSGRDTGELF	TRBJ2-2	NA	TRBV14
ASSLHTGQNEKLF	TRBJ1-4	NA	TRBV7-7
ASSLRLAGDNEQF	TRBJ2-1	NA	TRBV28
ASSVAWGSPEQY	TRBJ2-7	NA	TRBV9
ASGSGGDTQY	TRBJ2-3	NA	TRBV9
SGTGVSATHRITDTQY	TRBJ2-3	NA	TRBV29-1
ASSMTGSSYEQY	TRBJ2-7	NA	TRBV19
ASQTVPGAHYEQY	TRBJ2-7	NA	TRBV19
ASSSSTGYNEQF	TRBJ2-1	NA	TRBV27
ASSEMLGEEIQY	TRBJ2-4	NA	TRBV2
ASSASKYEQY	TRBJ2-7	NA	TRBV5-5
ASSQDPGGNEQF	TRBJ2-1	NA	TRBV4-1
ASSFRDNYEQY	NA	NA	TRBV27
ASSQEGAGPYNEQF	TRBJ2-1	NA	TRBV4-1
ASSPRGGAGETQY	TRBJ2-5	NA	TRBV28
ASSRSQQETQY	TRBJ2-5	NA	TRBV7-9
ASSLSRDHNEQF	TRBJ2-1	NA	TRBV7-6
ASSLYEGTGLYEQY	TRBJ2-7	once	TRBV11-2
ASSFHGETVYNSPLH	TRBJ1-6	NA	TRBV19
ASSYSSAGTEQF	TRBJ2-1	NA	TRBV6-5
ASSWATGTPYEQY	TRBJ2-7	NA	TRBV19
ASSMTENTEAF	TRBJ1-1	NA	TRBV6-5
ASSIGAVSYNEQF	TRBJ2-1	NA	TRBV19
ASSGTGTPSYEQY	TRBJ2-7	NA	TRBV28
ASAAHGGASPEQY	NA	NA	TRBV9
ASSGSGHDEQF	TRBJ2-1	NA	TRBV9
ASSIVAGAGNEQF	TRBJ2-1	NA	TRBV19
ATRDYTGELF	TRBJ2-2	NA	TRBV19
SVVGAGEQY	TRBJ2-7	NA	TRBV29-1
ASSWTGGGTGELF	TRBJ2-2	NA	TRBV9
ASSGGLASSSYEQY	TRBJ2-7	once	TRBV5-1
ASSPDPGPESGTQY	TRBJ2-3	NA	TRBV10-2
ATSTLEGTTGTGELF	TRBJ2-2	NA	TRBV15
ASSEYGTHEKLF	TRBJ1-4	NA	TRBV25-1
ASSLLDSNQPQH	TRBJ1-5	NA	TRBV19
ASSAGSNEQF	TRBJ2-1	NA	TRBV9
SADTDGEQY	TRBJ2-7	NA	TRBV29-1
ASSEDDSPLH	TRBJ1-6	few	TRBV5-4
ASSFLINQPQH	TRBJ1-5	NA	TRBV27
ASSASRYLNTEAF	TRBJ1-1	few	TRBV6-1
ASSFQVDYT	TRBJ1-2	few	TRBV7-9
ASSQFLGTYEQY	NA	NA	TRBV4-1
ASSSGHAYEQY	TRBJ2-7	NA	TRBV27
ASSQGSGPNYGYT	TRBJ1-2	NA	TRBV4-1
ASRPGTTAYEQY	TRBJ2-7	NA	TRBV6-6
ASTLGSGEQY	TRBJ2-7	NA	TRBV13
SGGLPGNYGYT	TRBJ1-2	NA	TRBV29-1
AISPSAGGDTDTQY	TRBJ2-3	NA	TRBV10-3
ASSAGQGPDTQY	TRBJ2-3	NA	TRBV5-4
ASSLGGSPYEQY	TRBJ2-7	once	TRBV7-6